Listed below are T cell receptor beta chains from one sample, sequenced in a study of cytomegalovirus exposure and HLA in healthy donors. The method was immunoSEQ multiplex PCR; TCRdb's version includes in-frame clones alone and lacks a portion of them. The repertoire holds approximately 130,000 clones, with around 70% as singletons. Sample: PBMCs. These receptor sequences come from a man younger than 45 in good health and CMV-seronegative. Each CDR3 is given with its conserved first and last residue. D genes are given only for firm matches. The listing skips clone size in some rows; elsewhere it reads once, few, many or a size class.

CASSWGLAGVPEQFF	TGTGCCAGCAGTTGGGGACTAGCGGGAGTCCCTGAGCAGTTCTTC	TRBV27	TRBJ2-1	TRBD2	once
CASSSGLATYEQYF	TGTGCCAGCAGCTCCGGACTAGCGACCTACGAGCAGTACTTC	TRBV5-4	TRBJ2-7	TRBD2	.
CAISDREKETQYF	TGTGCCATCAGTGATCGGGAGAAAGAGACCCAGTACTTC	TRBV10-3	TRBJ2-5	.	once
CASTVSTGQDYGYTF	TGTGCCAGCACCGTCTCGACCGGACAAGACTATGGCTACACCTTC	TRBV6-5	TRBJ1-2	.	once
CASSEVSGDRGTYEQYF	TGTGCCAGCAGTGAAGTTTCGGGGGACAGGGGCACTTACGAGCAGTACTTC	TRBV2	TRBJ2-7	TRBD1	.
CASSTGTSGHHSETQYF	TGTGCCAGCAGCACCGGGACTAGCGGACATCATTCGGAGACCCAGTACTTC	TRBV7-3	TRBJ2-5	TRBD2	.
CASSAGQHNYGYTF	TGTGCCAGCAGCGCTGGACAGCATAACTATGGCTACACCTTC	TRBV7-2	TRBJ1-2	.	.
CASSYGGQLHYEQYF	TGTGCCAGCAGTTACGGGGGACAGCTACACTACGAGCAGTACTTC	TRBV6-5	TRBJ2-7	TRBD1	.
CASSLLRTGGTEAFF	TGTGCCAGCAGTTTATTAAGGACAGGGGGGACTGAAGCTTTCTTT	TRBV28	TRBJ1-1	TRBD1	.
CASSSEGYEQYF	TGTGCCAGCAGCTCCGAGGGCTACGAGCAGTACTTC	TRBV5-4	TRBJ2-7	.	.
CASSLAQGSSGGWNTQYF	TGTGCCAGCAGCTTAGCTCAAGGGTCTAGCGGGGGGTGGAATACGCAGTATTTT	TRBV7-2	TRBJ2-3	TRBD2	.
CASRDTGSGHEQYF	TGTGCCAGCAGAGACACAGGGTCAGGGCACGAGCAGTACTTC	TRBV6-1	TRBJ2-7	.	.
CASSGGQGRTYEQYF	TGTGCCAGCTCGGGTGGACAGGGGCGAACCTACGAGCAGTACTTC	TRBV18	TRBJ2-7	TRBD1	.
CASSLAPAEEQFF	TGTGCTAGCAGCTTAGCTCCAGCGGAAGAGCAGTTCTTC	TRBV7-7	TRBJ2-1	.	.
CASSSARGYNEQFF	TGTGCCAGCAGCTCCGCGCGGGGTTACAATGAGCAGTTCTTC	TRBV13	TRBJ2-1	.	.
CAWSGPRAGEEKLFF	TGTGCCTGGAGTGGACCGAGAGCAGGGGAAGAAAAACTGTTTTTT	TRBV30	TRBJ1-4	.	once
CASSQAPDNEQFF	TGTGCCAGCAGCCAAGCTCCAGACAATGAGCAGTTCTTC	TRBV14	TRBJ2-1	.	.
CASSGGTGVTYEQYF	TGTGCCAGCAGCGGAGGGACAGGGGTAACCTACGAGCAGTACTTC	TRBV5-4	TRBJ2-7	TRBD1	.
CASSSGQGSYNEQFF	TGTGCCAGCAGCTCAGGACAGGGCTCCTACAATGAGCAGTTCTTC	TRBV13	TRBJ2-1	TRBD1	.
CAIGQSEESTEAFF	TGTGCCATCGGCCAGTCAGAGGAGAGCACTGAAGCTTTCTTT	TRBV10-3	TRBJ1-1	.	.
CASSVDSQETQYF	TGTGCCAGCAGTGTGGACAGCCAAGAGACCCAGTACTTC	TRBV2	TRBJ2-5	.	.
CASRSGQGASEAFF	TGTGCCAGCAGATCGGGACAGGGGGCCTCTGAAGCTTTCTTT	TRBV28	TRBJ1-1	TRBD1	.
CASGRQPSYNEQFF	TGTGCCAGCGGTCGACAGCCTTCCTACAATGAGCAGTTCTTC	TRBV14	TRBJ2-1	.	once
CASSSGTSPSETQYF	TGTGCCAGCAGTTCCGGGACTAGTCCCTCGGAGACCCAGTACTTC	TRBV6-5	TRBJ2-5	TRBD2	.
CASSPGLAGVSEQYF	TGTGCCAGCAGCCCCGGACTAGCGGGAGTCAGCGAGCAGTACTTC	TRBV2	TRBJ2-7	TRBD2	.
CASSYSEGLGNTIYF	TGTGCCAGCAGTTACTCGGAGGGGTTAGGAAACACCATATATTTT	TRBV6-5	TRBJ1-3	.	.
CASSEPLAEKQFF	TGTGCCAGCAGTGAACCCCTAGCGGAGAAGCAGTTCTTC	TRBV6-1	TRBJ2-1	TRBD2	once
CASSSEGELGYGYTF	TGCGCCAGCAGCTCAGAGGGCGAATTGGGTTATGGCTACACCTTC	TRBV5-1	TRBJ1-2	.	.
CASRGHTEAFF	TGTGCCAGCCGAGGCCACACTGAAGCTTTCTTT	TRBV7-8	TRBJ1-1	.	.
CASSFFDRASYEQYF	TGTGCCAGCAGCTTTTTCGACAGGGCATCCTACGAGCAGTACTTC	TRBV5-6	TRBJ2-7	TRBD1	few
CASRLADRSEQYF	TGTGCCAGCAGGCTAGCAGACAGGTCCGAGCAGTACTTC	TRBV7-8	TRBJ2-7	.	.
CASSVGLSYEQYF	TGTGCCAGTTCCGTGGGGCTTTCCTACGAGCAGTACTTC	TRBV28	TRBJ2-7	.	.
CASNDREDSEAFF	TGCGCCAGCAATGACAGGGAGGACTCTGAAGCTTTCTTT	TRBV10-2	TRBJ1-1	TRBD1	.
CASNTDRGNSGANVLTF	TGTGCCAGTAATACGGACAGGGGGAACTCTGGGGCCAACGTCCTGACTTTC	TRBV19	TRBJ2-6	TRBD1	once
CASSPSRSGGSSYNEQFF	TGTGCCAGCAGCCCCAGCAGAAGCGGGGGGAGCTCCTACAATGAGCAGTTCTTC	TRBV13	TRBJ2-1	TRBD2	.
CASSPQPYSGNTEAFF	TGTGCCAGCTCACCCCAACCGTACAGCGGGAACACTGAAGCTTTCTTT	TRBV18	TRBJ1-1	.	.
CASIVPGGWGAFF	TGTGCCAGCATAGTCCCCGGGGGATGGGGAGCTTTCTTT	TRBV28	TRBJ1-1	.	few
CASRGGTQYF	TGTGCCAGCAGGGGGGGTACGCAGTATTTT	TRBV28	TRBJ2-3	.	.
CASQESGSAYEQYF	TGCGCCAGCCAGGAAAGCGGGAGCGCCTACGAGCAGTACTTC	TRBV10-2	TRBJ2-7	TRBD2	.
CASSVPSWPSGSEYEQFF	TGTGCCAGCAGTGTACCCTCGTGGCCTAGCGGGAGTGAATATGAGCAGTTCTTC	TRBV28	TRBJ2-1	TRBD2	.
CASSSSGGGYEQYF	TGTGCCAGCAGTTCTAGCGGGGGAGGCTACGAGCAGTACTTC	TRBV28	TRBJ2-7	TRBD2	.
CASSLGAGGTEAFF	TGTGCCAGCAGCTTGGGGGCAGGGGGCACTGAAGCTTTCTTT	TRBV5-6	TRBJ1-1	TRBD1	.
CASIDGTGGTDKKYF	TGTGCCAGCATTGACGGGACAGGGGGCACAGATAAGAAGTATTTT	TRBV6-4	TRBJ2-3	TRBD1	few
CASSLTGGGQPQHF	TGTGCCAGCAGTTTAACAGGGGGAGGTCAGCCCCAGCATTTT	TRBV6-1	TRBJ1-5	TRBD1	.
CASSSGDRSEKLFF	TGTGCCAGCAGCTCAGGGGATCGGAGTGAAAAACTGTTTTTT	TRBV6-1	TRBJ1-4	.	.
CASSETDRLNTEAFF	TGTGCCAGCAGTGAAACCGACAGACTCAACACTGAAGCTTTCTTT	TRBV2	TRBJ1-1	.	.
CASSRQRDSYNEQFF	TGTGCCAGCAGCCGCCAACGGGACTCCTACAATGAGCAGTTCTTC	TRBV7-3	TRBJ2-1	.	.
CASSQSTGQETQYF	TGCGCCAGCAGCCAAAGTACAGGTCAAGAGACCCAGTACTTC	TRBV4-3	TRBJ2-5	.	once
CASSLDPGGSYEQYF	TGTGCCAGCAGCTTAGATCCAGGGGGCTCCTACGAGCAGTACTTC	TRBV11-2	TRBJ2-7	TRBD1	once
CAWSKQGNTIYF	TGTGCCTGGAGTAAACAGGGGAACACCATATATTTT	TRBV30	TRBJ1-3	TRBD1	.
CASSLGGSQSDTQYF	TGTGCTAGCAGCTTAGGGGGCTCCCAGTCAGATACGCAGTATTTT	TRBV7-7	TRBJ2-3	TRBD1	few
CASSPWRDTEAFF	TGTGCCAGCTCACCATGGCGGGACACTGAAGCTTTCTTT	TRBV18	TRBJ1-1	.	.
CASSPRTSGATNTGELFF	TGTGCCAGCAGCCCCCGGACTAGCGGGGCGACGAACACCGGGGAGCTGTTTTTT	TRBV7-2	TRBJ2-2	TRBD2	.
CASSLLAYTGELFF	TGTGCCAGCAGTTTATTGGCCTACACCGGGGAGCTGTTTTTT	TRBV28	TRBJ2-2	.	few
CASTKASGGANEQFF	TGTGCCAGCACTAAGGCTAGCGGGGGGGCCAATGAGCAGTTCTTC	TRBV19	TRBJ2-1	TRBD2	once
CASSMAGVSYEQYF	TGTGCCAGCAGCATGGCAGGGGTCTCCTACGAGCAGTACTTC	TRBV5-6	TRBJ2-7	.	once
CASTRITGGSHSGANVLTF	TGCGCCAGCACACGAATAACAGGGGGCTCCCACTCTGGGGCCAACGTCCTGACTTTC	TRBV4-3	TRBJ2-6	TRBD1	few
CASSQAQGCEQYF	TGCGCCAGCAGCCAGGCACAGGGGTGCGAGCAGTACTTC	TRBV4-1	TRBJ2-7	TRBD1	.
CASSPPLRDYNYEQYF	TGTGCCAGCAGCCCACCCCTAAGGGACTACAACTACGAGCAGTACTTC	TRBV7-8	TRBJ2-7	TRBD2	.